This T cell receptor (beta chain) was sequenced in a study of OX40 agonist ivuxolimab in advanced cancers. The wider study: Patients took ivuxolimab, an agonistic anti-OX40 (CD134) antibody. Eligibility admitted prior anti-PD-1, anti-PD-L1 or anti-CTLA-4 therapy; about 42% had some.

The assay was immunoSEQ multiplex PCR, and TCRdb's table has in-frame clones only and misses some. The data hold more than 55,000 clones, with about nine tenths observed a single time. Specimen: CD4+ or CD8+ T cells sorted from blood, collected in a trial of the OX40 agonist ivuxolimab. The sequence came from an adult with an advanced solid tumor such as melanoma, head and neck, liver or kidney cancer.

The CDR3 is CASSYEGRNNYGYTF. The CDR3 DNA follows: TGTGCCAGCAGTTACGAGGGACGGAATAACTATGGCTACACCTTC. This sequence joins TRBV6-5 and TRBJ1-2, with D possibly TRBD1 on 5 matching bases. Germline values: CDR1 MNHEY, CDR2 SVGAGI. Trimming took off 2 bases at V and 1 base at J, with 11 bases between the two ends. The CDR3 runs to 15 residues.